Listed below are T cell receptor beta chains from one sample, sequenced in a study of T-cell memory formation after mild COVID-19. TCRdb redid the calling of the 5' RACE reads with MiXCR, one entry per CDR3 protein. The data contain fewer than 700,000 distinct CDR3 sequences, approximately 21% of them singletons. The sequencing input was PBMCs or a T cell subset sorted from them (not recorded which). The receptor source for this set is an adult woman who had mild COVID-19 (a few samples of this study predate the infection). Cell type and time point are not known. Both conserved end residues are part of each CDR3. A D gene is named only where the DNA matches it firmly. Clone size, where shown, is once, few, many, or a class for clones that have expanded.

CATRGQDNQPQHF | TGTGCCACCAGAGGACAGGACAATCAGCCCCAGCATTTT | TRBV24-1 | TRBD1 | few | TRBJ1-5
CASSLEPGGNQETQYF | TGTGCCAGCAGCTTAGAGCCCGGGGGGAACCAAGAGACCCAGTACTTC | TRBV5-6 | TRBD2 | few | TRBJ2-5
CSARGLAEVQETQYF | TGCAGTGCTCGCGGACTAGCGGAGGTACAAGAGACCCAGTACTTC | TRBV20-1 | TRBD2 | - | TRBJ2-5
CASSLPPQDLLAKNIQYF | TGTGCCAGCAGCTTACCCCCACAGGATTTACTAGCCAAAAACATTCAGTACTTC | TRBV7-2 | - | few | TRBJ2-4
CASSPKVGGSIAHLGYEQYF | TGCGCCAGCAGCCCAAAAGTAGGGGGGTCTATAGCACACCTGGGCTACGAGCAGTACTTC | TRBV4-3 | - | - | TRBJ2-7
CASSARRGISGNTIYF | TGCGCCAGCAGCGCGCGACGCGGGATTTCTGGAAACACCATATATTTT | TRBV4-1 | - | - | TRBJ1-3
CASNEGINEQFF | TGCGCCAGCAACGAGGGGATCAATGAGCAGTTCTTC | TRBV5-1 | - | many | TRBJ2-1
CSVEPRMVNEQFF | TGCAGCGTTGAACCTAGGATGGTAAATGAGCAGTTCTTC | TRBV29-1 | - | - | TRBJ2-1
CASSRGLAGYYNEQFF | TGTGCCAGCAGCCGTGGACTAGCGGGGTACTACAATGAGCAGTTCTTC | TRBV5-6 | TRBD2 | few | TRBJ2-1
CASSLEMMQRGGRDTQYF | TGTGCCAGCAGCTTGGAAATGATGCAGCGGGGGGGCCGGGATACGCAGTATTTT | TRBV5-4 | TRBD2 | - | TRBJ2-3
CAWSSLAGGGEQFF | TGTGCCTGGAGTTCACTAGCAGGTGGGGGTGAGCAGTTCTTC | TRBV30 | - | few | TRBJ2-1
CASSFSGKLYGYTF | TGTGCCAGCAGCTTCTCAGGAAAACTCTATGGCTACACCTTC | TRBV5-6 | - | - | TRBJ1-2
CSAKTATATNEKLFF | TGCAGTGCTAAGACAGCTACTGCAACTAATGAAAAACTGTTTTTT | TRBV20-1 | - | - | TRBJ1-4
CSARIQVSGEQFF | TGCAGTGCTAGAATTCAGGTGTCGGGTGAGCAGTTCTTC | TRBV20-1 | - | - | TRBJ2-1
CATSPRRGGNYGYTF | TGTGCCACCAGCCCTCGTAGGGGGGGCAACTATGGCTACACCTTC | TRBV15 | - | - | TRBJ1-2
CASSPVIAGRFTDTQYF | TGTGCCAGCTCACCCGTGATAGCGGGCCGATTCACAGATACGCAGTATTTT | TRBV18 | TRBD2 | - | TRBJ2-3
CASSQSGTGQETQYF | TGCGCCAGCAGCCAATCCGGGACAGGGCAAGAGACCCAGTACTTC | TRBV4-1 | TRBD1 | few | TRBJ2-5
CASSEAQFSGIVGSGELFF | TGTGCCAGCAGTGAAGCGCAGTTTAGCGGGATTGTTGGGTCCGGGGAGCTGTTTTTT | TRBV2 | TRBD2 | - | TRBJ2-2
CASNLAGGSGHTGELFF | TGTGCCAGCAACCTTGCGGGGGGTAGCGGACACACCGGGGAGCTGTTTTTT | TRBV12-3/TRBV12-4 | TRBD2 | - | TRBJ2-2